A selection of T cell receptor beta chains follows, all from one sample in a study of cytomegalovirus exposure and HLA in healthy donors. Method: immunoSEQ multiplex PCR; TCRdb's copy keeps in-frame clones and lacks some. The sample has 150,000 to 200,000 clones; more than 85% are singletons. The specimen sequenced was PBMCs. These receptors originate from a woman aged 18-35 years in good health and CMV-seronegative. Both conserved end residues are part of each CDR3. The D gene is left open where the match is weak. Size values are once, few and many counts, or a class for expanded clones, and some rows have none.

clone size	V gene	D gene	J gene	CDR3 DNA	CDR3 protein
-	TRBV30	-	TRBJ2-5	TGTGCCTGGAGTGCCCTTTCAGAGACCCAGTACTTC	CAWSALSETQYF
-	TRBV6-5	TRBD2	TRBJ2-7	TGTGCCAGCAGTTACTCGGCGGGAGCCTACGAGCAGTACTTC	CASSYSAGAYEQYF
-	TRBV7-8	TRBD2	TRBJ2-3	TGTGCCAGCAGCCCGGCAGGCGGCGGGAGGAGGGCTAGCACAGATACGCAGTATTTT	CASSPAGGGRRASTDTQYF
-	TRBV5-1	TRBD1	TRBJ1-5	TGCGCCAGCAGTCCCGACAGGGACGGAAATCAGCCCCAGCATTTT	CASSPDRDGNQPQHF
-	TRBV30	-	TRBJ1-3	TGTGCCTGGAGTGTACTAGGGAATGCAAACACCATATATTTT	CAWSVLGNANTIYF
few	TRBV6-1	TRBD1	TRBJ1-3	TGTGCCAGCAGTGCGGACAGGGAAGGTACTGGAAACACCATATATTTT	CASSADREGTGNTIYF
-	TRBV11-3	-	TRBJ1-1	TGTGCCAGCAGCTTAGGCGGGGGGCCGAACACTGAAGCTTTCTTT	CASSLGGGPNTEAFF
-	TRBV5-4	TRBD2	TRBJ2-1	TGTGCCAGCAGGCCCCGACGCGGGAGTTTGAATGAGCAGTTCTTC	CASRPRRGSLNEQFF
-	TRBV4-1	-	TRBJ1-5	TGCGCCAGCAGCCAACCCGGTGCCGATAGCAATCAGCCCCAGCATTTT	CASSQPGADSNQPQHF
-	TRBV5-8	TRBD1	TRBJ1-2	TGTGCCAGCAGCTTGGCGGGACAGCCCCGTCTCTATGGCTACACCTTC	CASSLAGQPRLYGYTF
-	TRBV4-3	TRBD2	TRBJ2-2	TGCGCCAGCAGCCAAGAGGAGGGGACTAGTCACACCGGGGAGCTGTTTTTT	CASSQEEGTSHTGELFF
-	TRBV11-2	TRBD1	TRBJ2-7	TGTGCCAGCAGCCTCCCGGGACAGGGGACTACCGAGCAGTACTTC	CASSLPGQGTTEQYF
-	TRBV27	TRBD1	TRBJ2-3	TGTGCCAGCAGCCCGCAGGGGGCAGGAGATACGCAGTATTTT	CASSPQGAGDTQYF
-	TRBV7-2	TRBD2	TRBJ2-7	TGTGCCAGCAGTCCGGGTGCTAGCGGCCCCTACGAGCAGTACTTC	CASSPGASGPYEQYF
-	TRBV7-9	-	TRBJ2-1	TGTTCCAGCAGCGCGAGGTATGAGCAGTTCTTC	CSSSARYEQFF
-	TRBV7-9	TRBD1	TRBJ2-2	TGTTCCAGCAGCTCACAGGGGATGGAGCTGTTTTTT	CSSSSQGMELFF
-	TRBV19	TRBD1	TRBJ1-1	TGTGCCAGTAGTCACTACGGACAGGGAGGGACTGAAGCTTTCTTT	CASSHYGQGGTEAFF
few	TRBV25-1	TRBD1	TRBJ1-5	TGTGCCAGCAGTGAAGGGGGTGACAGGGGCGATCAGCCCCAGCATTTT	CASSEGGDRGDQPQHF
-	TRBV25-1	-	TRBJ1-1	TGTGCCAGCAGTGAGTTGGGGCCCACTGAAGCTTTCTTT	CASSELGPTEAFF
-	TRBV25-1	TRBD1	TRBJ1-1	TGTGCCAGCAGTAGAGGGGGCGCGGGTGAAGCTTTCTTT	CASSRGGAGEAFF
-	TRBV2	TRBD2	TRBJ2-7	TGTGCCAGCACCGGGAGTCTAGCGGGAGGGCCGGGCGAGCAGTACTTC	CASTGSLAGGPGEQYF
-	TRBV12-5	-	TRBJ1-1	TGTGCTAGTGGTTTGAGAGCAAATGAAGCTTTCTTT	CASGLRANEAFF
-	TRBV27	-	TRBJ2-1	TGTGCCAGCAGTTTACACGGTAGTAATGAGCAGTTCTTC	CASSLHGSNEQFF
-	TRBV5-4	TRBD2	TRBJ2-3	TGTGCCAGCAGCATTCCGGGACTAGCGGGGGGTCTCACAGATACGCAGTATTTT	CASSIPGLAGGLTDTQYF
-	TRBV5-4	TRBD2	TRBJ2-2	TGTGCCAGCAGCTTGGGGCTAGCGGGGACCGGGGAGCTGTTTTTT	CASSLGLAGTGELFF
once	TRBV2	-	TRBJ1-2	TGTGCCAGCACTACGGGGTATGGCTACACCTTC	CASTTGYGYTF
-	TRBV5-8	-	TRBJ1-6	TGTGCCAGCAGCACTGACTGGGATAATTCACCCCTCCACTTT	CASSTDWDNSPLHF